The 13 T cell receptor beta chains below were found in one sample sequenced in a study of blood T cell repertoires in COVID-19. TCRdb's copy holds only in-frame clones and misses some; the assay was immunoSEQ multiplex PCR. The sample holds approximately 320,000 clones, 80% to 90% seen once. The material sequenced was PBMCs or T cells enriched from blood (not recorded which). These receptors all come from a woman under 30 who had recovered from COVID-19.

J is TRBJ1-1 and V is TRBV4-3; D possibly corresponds to TRBD1 (5 bases). This CDR3 is 14 amino acids long. Trimming cost V 4 bases and J 5 bases, with 14 bases left between them. Germline CDR1 and CDR2: LGHNA and YSLEER. CDR3 amino acids: CASSLSPGRTEAFF. DNA of the CDR3: TGCGCCAGCAGCCTAAGCCCAGGGAGGACTGAAGCTTTCTTT.

The table lists this clone with a few counts. This chain uses TRBV7-9 with TRBJ2-7, with D possibly matching TRBD2 (6 bases). This CDR3 has 15 amino acids. V lost 6 bases to trimming and J lost 0 bases, with 15 bases between them. Per germline, CDR1 SEHNR and CDR2 FQNEAQ (reference sequence). In DNA, the CDR3 is TGTGCCAGCAGTCCCTTGGGGGGATCCTCCTACGAGCAGTACTTC. Translated, it gives CASSPLGGSSYEQYF.

V is TRBV14 and J is TRBJ1-1, with D perhaps TRBD1 (5 bases). This CDR3 has 17 amino acids. Germline assignment: CDR1 SGHDN and CDR2 FVKESK. V lost 1 base, J lost 3 bases, and 18 bases lay in between. Written as DNA, the CDR3 is TGTGCCAGCAGCCAAGGCTTCCAGGGTCCCCGCGACACTGAAGCTTTCTTT. This sequence encodes CASSQGFQGPRDTEAFF. Full variable domain (remainder filled in from reference TRBV14 and TRBJ1-1): EAGVTQFPSHSVIEKGQTVTLRCDPISGHDNLYWYRRVMGKEIKFLLHFVKESKQDESGMPNNRFLAERTGGTYSTLKVQPAELEDSGVYFCASSQGFQGPRDTEAFFGQGTRLTVV.

This chain connects TRBV9 to TRBJ1-1; TRBD1 matches at 7 bases. Per the germline V gene, CDR1 is SGDLS and CDR2 is YYNGEE. Trimming at V came to 3 bases and at J to 7 bases, leaving 6 bases not matched to a gene. This CDR3 region has 13 residues. CDR3 in amino acids: CASSAGGGNEAFF. In nucleotides, the CDR3 is TGTGCCAGCAGCGCAGGGGGAGGTAATGAAGCTTTCTTT.

This chain links TRBV6-2 or TRBV6-3 with TRBJ1-5, with 12 positions matching TRBD1. This CDR3 region has 17 residues. V was clipped by 3 bases and J by 5 bases; unmatched bases: 8. Germline V gene lookup returns CDR1 MNHEY and CDR2 SVGEGT. CDR3 in amino acids: CASSYWGQGAIDQPQHF. CDR3 in DNA: TGTGCCAGCAGTTATTGGGGACAGGGGGCGATTGATCAGCCCCAGCATTTT.

The rearrangement joins TRBV4-1 to TRBJ1-1, with D perhaps matching TRBD1 (5 bases). Germline CDR1 is MGHRA and CDR2 is YSYEKL. Trimming took 4 bases from V and 0 from J, leaving 21 bases between them. This CDR3 comprises 18 residues. Here the CDR3 reads CASSLRTSSYNMNTEAFF. CDR3 bases: TGCGCCAGCAGCCTGAGGACAAGCTCTTACAATATGAACACTGAAGCTTTCTTT.

The V and J genes are TRBV5-5 and TRBJ1-1, with 7 bases fitting TRBD1. The CDR3 has 16 amino acids. Germline CDR1 is SGHKS and CDR2 is YYEKEE (reference sequence). Losses at the gene ends were 0 bases for V and 2 bases for J; bases not matched to a gene: 7. The DNA for the CDR3 is TGTGCCAGCAGCTTGGTACTCCAGGGGGGAAACACTGAAGCTTTCTTT. It is translated as CASSLVLQGGNTEAFF.

The gene calls are TRBV6-4 and TRBJ2-1; the match to TRBD1 covers 8 bases. Germline-derived CDR1 and CDR2 are MRHNA and SNTAGT. V gave up 2 bases and J gave up 6 bases; unmatched junction bases: 6. CDR3 size: 15 residues. The CDR3 spells CASSDGPGGGNEQFF. CDR3 DNA: TGTGCCAGCAGTGACGGTCCAGGGGGCGGCAATGAGCAGTTCTTC.

The V call is TRBV5-6, the J call TRBJ1-6, with 7 positions matching TRBD1. CDR3 length: 15 residues. Germline values: CDR1 SGHDT, CDR2 YYEEEE. V gave up 0 bases and J gave up 4 bases; unmatched junction bases: 1. CDR3 amino acids: CASSLAGQYNSPLHF. Written as DNA, the CDR3 is TGTGCCAGCAGCTTGGCGGGACAGTATAATTCACCCCTCCACTTT. The full variable domain, with the rest looked up from reference TRBV5-6 and TRBJ1-6, is DAGVTQSPTHLIKTRGQQVTLRCSPKSGHDTVSWYQQALGQGPQFIFQYYEEEERQRGNFPDRFSGHQFPNYSSELNVNALLLGDSALYLCASSLAGQYNSPLHFGNGTRLTVT.

V gene TRBV19 combines with J gene TRBJ1-5; 7 bases match TRBD1. With V trimmed by 6 bases and J by 0 bases, 5 bases remained unmatched. This CDR3 contains 15 residues. Per the germline V gene, CDR1 is LNHDA and CDR2 is SQIVND (reference sequence). The CDR3 is CASSTGEYSNQPQHF. In nucleotides, the CDR3 is TGTGCCAGTAGCACAGGGGAATATAGCAATCAGCCCCAGCATTTT.

This sequence joins TRBV9 and TRBJ2-3; 7 positions match TRBD1. Germline V gene lookup returns CDR1 SGDLS and CDR2 YYNGEE. The V gene end was trimmed by 1 base and the J gene end by 5 bases; junction bases not matched to a gene: 4. This CDR3 has 14 amino acids. CDR3 protein: CASSVIGGGDTQYF. CDR3 nucleotides: TGTGCCAGCAGCGTAATAGGGGGCGGAGATACGCAGTATTTT. Complete variable domain (other parts from reference TRBV9 and TRBJ2-3): DSGVTQTPKHLITATGQRVTLRCSPRSGDLSVYWYQQSLDQGLQFLIQYYNGEERAKGNILERFSAQQFPDLHSELNLSSLELGDSALYFCASSVIGGGDTQYFGPGTRLTVL.

The rearrangement links TRBV7-2 to TRBJ2-1; TRBD2 matches 7 bases. The ends lost 7 bases at V and 4 bases at J; junction bases unmatched: 7. The CDR3 runs 14 residues. Looked up from germline, CDR1 is SGHTA and CDR2 is FQGNSA. The CDR3 reads CASTGGRGYNEQFF. The CDR3 DNA reads TGTGCCAGCACCGGCGGGAGAGGTTACAATGAGCAGTTCTTC.

This chain links TRBV3-1 (or the pseudogene TRBV3-2) with TRBJ2-2; 8 positions match TRBD1. Unmatched junction bases numbered 2, after V lost 0 bases and J lost 5 bases. The CDR3 contains 15 residues. Germline V gene data show CDR1 as LGHDT and CDR2 as YNNKEL (reference sequence). CDR3 region: CASSQEWDRTGELFF. In DNA, the CDR3 is TGTGCCAGCAGCCAAGAGTGGGACAGGACCGGGGAGCTGTTTTTT.